This TCR beta chain is drawn from a study of blood T cell repertoires in COVID-19. Looking at the study overall: Specimens from acute and convalescent COVID-19 originated in the United States, Italy and Spain. T cells, B-cell-depleted T cells, or PBMCs supplied cDNA or gDNA.

Germline V lookup: CDR1 MNHNS, CDR2 SASEGT. V was cut by 4 bases and J by 1 base, with 14 bases left in between. The CDR3 has 16 amino acids. As handled by the study authors: Estimates of nucleated cell counts were drawn from the amplification of reference gene primers. Sequencing was performed with immunoSEQ multiplex PCR; in TCRdb, only in-frame clones are kept and a portion is missing. V and J calls and clone size are given by that table; D and trimming were obtained from the DNA. The sample shows over 50,000 clones, around four fifths of them seen only once. This receptor was taken from an older man with acute or convalescent COVID-19. V usage is TRBV6-1 and J usage is TRBJ2-1; a possible D gene is TRBD2 (6 bases). Sample: peripheral blood. The chain's CDR3 is CASSAGVSESYNEQFF. CDR3 sequence (DNA): TGTGCCAGCAGTGCGGGGGTATCGGAGTCCTACAATGAGCAGTTCTTC.